This T cell receptor (beta chain) came from a study of blood T cell repertoires in COVID-19. The overall study: T cells, B-cell-depleted T cells, or PBMCs supplied cDNA or gDNA.

Produced via immunoSEQ multiplex PCR; TCRdb's table is partial and in-frame only. The table includes approximately 160,000 clones, around 80% detected once. Germline lookup yields CDR1 MNHEY and CDR2 SVGAGI. The CDR3 covers 15 residues. V was clipped by 6 bases and J by 5 bases; unmatched bases: 6. In terms of age and location, participants ranged from roughly 18 to 100 years and lived in roughly 22 US areas. This clonotype originated in a middle-aged man who had recovered from COVID-19. Sequences were obtained from PBMCs or T cells enriched from blood (not recorded which). The V call is TRBV6-5, the J call TRBJ2-5; 13 bases agree with TRBD2. The CDR3 DNA is TGTGCCAGCAGCCCACTAGCGGGGGGGCCTGAGACCCAGTACTTC. The encoded protein is CASSPLAGGPETQYF.